The 26 T cell receptor beta chains reported below all come from one sample, sequenced in a study of vaccination effects on CD4 cells after COVID-19. Culture proceeded for about 11 days, and CD4+ T cells were then isolated. PCR showed that the person got SARS-CoV-2 infection at some point between March and December 2020. Participants completed two doses of the BNT162b2 or mRNA-1273 vaccine. Repertoires were generated with immunoSEQ multiplex PCR, while TCRdb's copy carries only in-frame clones and drops some. The repertoire includes about 50,000 clones, 65% to 75% of them detected once, and under 7% sits in the top ten. No antigen is known for these receptors. The sample in question was CD4+ T cells from PBMCs cultured without peptide, obtained after COVID-19 vaccination. These receptor sequences come from a human donor who had a prior SARS-CoV-2 infection.

The genes are TRBV30 and TRBJ2-3, with D uncertain. This CDR3 spans 13 amino acids. V lost 2 bases and J lost 0, with 6 bases in between. CDR1 is GTSNPN and CDR2 is SVGIG in the germline V gene (reference sequence). CDR3 bases: TGTGCCTGGAGTTTACGGAGCACAGATACGCAGTATTTT. Translation: CAWSLRSTDTQYF.

The rearrangement uses TRBV18 and TRBJ2-7, with D perhaps matching TRBD1 (6 bases). The germline V and J ends were trimmed by 1 base and 3 bases, with 13 bases remaining between them. Germline loops: CDR1 KGHSH, CDR2 LQKENI. The CDR3 has 15 residues. The CDR3 here is CASSPLNRAIYEQYF. The DNA of the CDR3 is TGTGCCAGCTCACCACTTAACAGGGCCATCTACGAGCAGTACTTC.

The V call is TRBV5-1, the J call TRBJ2-7; D unclear. Trimming took 4 bases from V and 6 from J, leaving 11 bases between them. Germline assignment: CDR1 SGHRS and CDR2 YFSETQ. This CDR3 has 12 amino acids. The CDR3 nucleotides are TGCGCCAGCAGCAAGTTATCTGGCGAGCAGTACTTC. Encoded protein: CASSKLSGEQYF.

Only a few counts were recorded for this clone. The rearrangement links TRBV7-9 to TRBJ1-6; D is uncertain. Trimming pared 3 bases from V and 7 bases from J, leaving 7 bases between. Germline V gene sequence: CDR1 SEHNR, CDR2 FQNEAQ (reference sequence). This CDR3 is built from 13 residues. CDR3: CASSLTGNSPLHF. CDR3 coding DNA: TGTGCCAGCAGCTTGACGGGGAATTCACCCCTCCACTTT.

J is TRBJ1-2 and V is TRBV3-1 (or the pseudogene TRBV3-2); D possibly corresponds to TRBD1 (6 bases). V lost 4 bases to trimming and J lost 5 bases, with 11 bases between them. Germline loops: CDR1 LGHDT, CDR2 YNNKEL (reference sequence). The CDR3 is 13 residues long. The CDR3 sequence is CASSPTGIYGYTF. CDR3 bases: TGTGCCAGCAGCCCTACAGGGATTTATGGCTACACCTTC.

The chain links TRBV5-1 to TRBJ2-3, with D uncertain. This CDR3 is 14 amino acids long. In germline, CDR1 is SGHRS, CDR2 YFSETQ. Trimming left V 1 base short and J 2 bases short, with 8 bases between. CDR3 nucleotide sequence: TGCGCCAGCAGCTTGTTCCAGACCACAGATACGCAGTATTTT. Protein product: CASSLFQTTDTQYF.

V gene TRBV2 combines with J gene TRBJ2-2; tentatively, D is TRBD2 (5 bases). V was pared by 5 bases and J by 5 bases, with 9 bases between. CDR1 and CDR2 from the germline V gene are SNHLY and FYNNEI. This CDR3 has 13 amino acids. CDR3 DNA sequence: TGTGCCAGCAGTCCCACGGGGACCGGGGAGCTGTTTTTT. Translated, it gives CASSPTGTGELFF.

The V call is TRBV7-9, the J call TRBJ2-5, with 8 bases lining up with TRBD2. In germline, CDR1 is SEHNR, CDR2 FQNEAQ (reference sequence). Unmatched junction bases numbered 3, after V lost 2 bases and J lost 4 bases. The CDR3 contains 14 residues. CDR3: CASSLWAGGETQYF. The CDR3 DNA follows: TGTGCCAGCAGCTTATGGGCGGGGGGAGAGACCCAGTACTTC.

Here the CDR3 DNA reads TGTGCCAGCAGCTTAGTGTCGGGCCCCTCCGGGGACACTGAAGCTTTCTTT. Protein sequence: CASSLVSGPSGDTEAFF. This chain joins TRBV7-2 and TRBJ1-1; D call uncertain. This CDR3 has 17 residues. The V end was cut by 1 base, the J end by 3 bases, with 18 bases between. CDR1 and CDR2 (germline): SGHTA, FQGNSA.

V usage is TRBV7-3 and J usage is TRBJ2-5; unclear D gene. Germline V gene lookup returns CDR1 SGHTA and CDR2 FQGTGA. V lost 2 bases, J lost 2 bases, and 6 bases lay in between. The CDR3 runs to 13 residues. CDR3 sequence reads: CASSLHGQETQYF. The CDR3 DNA reads as TGTGCCAGCAGCTTACACGGACAAGAGACCCAGTACTTC. Supplemented by reference TRBV7-3 and TRBJ2-5, the full variable domain reads GAGVSQTPSNKVTEKGKYVELRCDPISGHTALYWYRQSLGQGPEFLIYFQGTGAADDSGLPNDRFFAVRPEGSVSTLKIQRTERGDSAVYLCASSLHGQETQYFGPGTRLLVL.

V and J are TRBV6-5 and TRBJ2-2; D not resolved. Germline lookup yields CDR1 MNHEY and CDR2 SVGAGI. The CDR3 length is 16 residues. The V and J ends lost 4 bases and 0 bases respectively, with 12 bases between them. The CDR3 bases are TGTGCCAGCAGTTTGAAAGGCAGGACGAACACCGGGGAGCTGTTTTTT. Amino acid sequence: CASSLKGRTNTGELFF.

The rearrangement links TRBV5-8 to TRBJ1-1; weak D call: TRBD1 (6 bases). With 5 bases removed from V and 0 bases from J, the gap between germline ends came to 8 bases. This CDR3 contains 13 residues. CDR1 is SGHTS, CDR2 YDEGEE, per germline. Here the CDR3 DNA reads TGTGCCAGCAGAACAGGGATGAACACTGAAGCTTTCTTT. This encodes CASRTGMNTEAFF. The whole variable domain, remainder taken from reference TRBV5-8 and TRBJ1-1, is EAGVTQSPTHLIKTRGQQATLRCSPISGHTSVYWYQQALGLGLQFLLWYDEGEERNRGNFPPRFSGRQFPNYSSELNVNALELEDSALYLCASRTGMNTEAFFGQGTRLTVV.

The V and J genes are TRBV6-1 and TRBJ2-1; 8 nucleotides agree with TRBD1. The CDR3 totals 15 residues. V shed 2 bases, J shed 7 bases, and the junction held 7 bases outside the gene matches. From germline, CDR1 is MNHNS and CDR2 SASEGT. CDR3 residues: CASSERTGHRNEQFF. The CDR3, as DNA: TGTGCCAGCAGTGAAAGGACAGGGCACAGGAATGAGCAGTTCTTC.

The chain couples TRBV7-9 to TRBJ2-7; D may correspond to TRBD1 or TRBD2 (5 bases each). CDR3 length: 14 amino acids. Germline V gene lookup returns CDR1 SEHNR and CDR2 FQNEAQ (reference sequence). Trimming pared 5 bases from V and 2 bases from J, leaving 13 bases between. The CDR3 spells CASSQWDGTYEQYF. DNA for the CDR3: TGTGCCAGCAGCCAATGGGACGGCACCTACGAGCAGTACTTC.

This clone has just a few counts. This sequence joins TRBV7-9 and TRBJ2-7; D unclear. The CDR3 sequence is 13 residues long. Germline values: CDR1 SEHNR, CDR2 FQNEAQ (reference sequence). Trimming pared 8 bases from V and 0 bases from J, leaving 11 bases between. CDR3 in amino acids: CASRAPNSYEQYF. CDR3 in DNA: TGTGCCAGCCGGGCCCCTAACTCCTACGAGCAGTACTTC.

The V gene is TRBV5-5, the J gene TRBJ1-3; TRBD1 matches 10 bases. This CDR3 is 15 amino acids long. The junction had 4 bases not matched to a gene; V was cut back by 4 bases and J by 3 bases. Germline V gene lookup returns CDR1 SGHKS and CDR2 YYEKEE (reference sequence). The CDR3 is CASSPWTGGGNTIYF. The CDR3 bases are TGTGCCAGCAGCCCGTGGACAGGGGGTGGAAACACCATATATTTT.

The chain recombines TRBV5-8 with TRBJ2-5; 10 positions match TRBD2. J lost 2 bases, V lost 3 bases, and 7 bases had no gene match. Germline assignment: CDR1 SGHTS and CDR2 YDEGEE. This CDR3 contains 16 residues. CDR3 in amino acids: CASSSGTSAKQETQYF. The CDR3 bases are TGTGCCAGCAGCTCCGGGACTAGCGCAAAACAAGAGACCCAGTACTTC.

V usage is TRBV5-6 and J usage is TRBJ2-7; D not certain. Per germline, CDR1 SGHDT and CDR2 YYEEEE. The CDR3 runs to 14 residues. Deletions cut 1 base from V and 1 base from J, with 9 bases between. The CDR3 here is CASSLSRSSYEQYF. The CDR3 DNA reads as TGTGCCAGCAGCTTGAGTCGGTCTTCCTACGAGCAGTACTTC.

This sequence joins TRBV9 and TRBJ2-5; D possibly corresponds to TRBD2 (7 bases). Germline V lookup: CDR1 SGDLS, CDR2 YYNGEE. Trimming shortened V by 3 bases and J by 6 bases, and 15 bases separated the two germline ends. There are 14 residues in the CDR3. CDR3 residues: CASSEGGASKTQYF. CDR3 DNA: TGTGCCAGCAGCGAAGGGGGGGCGTCAAAGACCCAGTACTTC.

This clone came up a few times. The rearrangement joins TRBV5-4 to TRBJ1-2, with D uncertain. The CDR3 extends over 14 amino acids. The V and J ends lost 4 bases and 4 bases respectively, with 14 bases between them. Germline V gene lookup returns CDR1 SGHNT and CDR2 YYREEE (reference sequence). The CDR3 sequence is CASSHPRMIYGYTF. For the CDR3, the DNA is TGTGCCAGCAGCCACCCCCGGATGATCTATGGCTACACCTTC. The complete variable domain, with remaining parts taken from reference TRBV5-4 and TRBJ1-2, reads ETGVTQSPTHLIKTRGQQVTLRCSSQSGHNTVSWYQQALGQGPQFIFQYYREEENGRGNFPPRFSGLQFPNYSSELNVNALELDDSALYLCASSHPRMIYGYTFGSGTRLTVV.

This chain connects TRBV7-9 to TRBJ2-3; D could derive from TRBD1 or TRBD2 (5 bases each). Trimming shortened V by 6 bases and J by 2 bases, and 9 bases separated the two germline ends. CDR3 length equals 13 residues. Germline values: CDR1 SEHNR, CDR2 FQNEAQ (reference sequence). Here the CDR3 reads CASRLGDTDTQYF. DNA of the CDR3: TGTGCCAGCAGGTTGGGGGACACAGATACGCAGTATTTT.

The chain links TRBV27 to TRBJ1-1; tentative D call: TRBD1 (6 bases). V was pared by 9 bases and J by 7 bases, with 15 bases between. The CDR3 is 12 amino acids. CDR1 is MNHEY and CDR2 is SMNVEV in the germline V gene (reference sequence). CDR3 protein: CASPTGIFEAFF. The CDR3 bases are TGTGCCAGTCCAACAGGGATCTTTGAAGCTTTCTTT.

This sequence joins TRBV24-1 and TRBJ2-4; TRBD1 aligns across 8 bases. The CDR3 covers 16 residues. The V segment lost 1 base and the J segment 0 bases; nucleotides outside the gene matches: 1. Looked up from germline, CDR1 is KGHDR and CDR2 is SFDVKD. CDR3 in amino acids: CATSDFDRGAKNIQYF. The CDR3 DNA follows: TGTGCCACCAGTGATTTTGACAGGGGAGCCAAAAACATTCAGTACTTC.

The chain recombines TRBV2 with TRBJ2-3; 15 bases map to TRBD2. CDR3 length: 19 residues. Trimming removed 4 bases from V and 4 bases from J; junction bases left unmatched: 12. Germline CDR1 reads SNHLY; CDR2 reads FYNNEI. CDR3 sequence reads: CASSVPPGLAGGVPDTQYF. As DNA, the CDR3 is TGTGCCAGCAGTGTTCCTCCGGGACTAGCGGGGGGAGTCCCAGATACGCAGTATTTT.

The chain uses TRBV29-1 and TRBJ1-1; TRBD1 might be the D (6 bases). The CDR3 consists of 14 residues. Germline values: CDR1 SQVTM, CDR2 ANQGSEA. Trimming cost V 2 bases and J 0 bases, with 10 bases left between them. CDR3 bases: TGCAGCGTTGAAAGGGGGGGGGTGAACACTGAAGCTTTCTTT. Its translation: CSVERGGVNTEAFF.

This chain uses TRBV6-1 with TRBJ2-3; D is unresolved. Trimming took off 0 bases at V and 2 bases at J, with 9 bases between the two ends. The CDR3 sequence is 15 residues long. Germline V lookup: CDR1 MNHNS, CDR2 SASEGT. The CDR3 DNA sequence: TGTGCCAGCAGTGAAGCAGGGTTTTTCACAGATACGCAGTATTTT. This translates into CASSEAGFFTDTQYF.